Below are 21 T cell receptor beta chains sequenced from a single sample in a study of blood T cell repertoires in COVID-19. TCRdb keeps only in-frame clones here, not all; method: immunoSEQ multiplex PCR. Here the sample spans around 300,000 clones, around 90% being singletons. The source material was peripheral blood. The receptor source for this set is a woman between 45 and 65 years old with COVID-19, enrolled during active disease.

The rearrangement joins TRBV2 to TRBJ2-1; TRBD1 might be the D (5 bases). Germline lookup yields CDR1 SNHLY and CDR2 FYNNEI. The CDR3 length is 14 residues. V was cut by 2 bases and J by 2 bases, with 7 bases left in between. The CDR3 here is CASSEWGTYNEQFF. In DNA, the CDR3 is TGTGCCAGCAGTGAATGGGGCACCTACAATGAGCAGTTCTTC.

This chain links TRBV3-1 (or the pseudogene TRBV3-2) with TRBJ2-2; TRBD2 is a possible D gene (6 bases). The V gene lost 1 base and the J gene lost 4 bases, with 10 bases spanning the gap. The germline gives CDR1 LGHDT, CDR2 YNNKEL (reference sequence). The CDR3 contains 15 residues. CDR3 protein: CASSQGTISTGELFF. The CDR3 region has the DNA TGTGCCAGCAGCCAAGGGACTATCTCCACCGGGGAGCTGTTTTTT.

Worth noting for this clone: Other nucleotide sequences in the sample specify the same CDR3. This CDR3 reads CASSPGQNTEAFF. CDR3 sequence (DNA): TGTGCCAGCTCACCTGGACAGAACACTGAAGCTTTCTTT. This sequence joins TRBV18 and TRBJ1-1, with a tentative D call TRBD1 (5 bases). This CDR3 has 13 amino acids. Germline V gene lookup returns CDR1 KGHSH and CDR2 LQKENI. V gave up 3 bases and J gave up 1 base, with 6 bases separating them.

The CDR3 sequence is CASSETSSGARNEQFF. In DNA, the CDR3 is TGTGCCAGCAGTGAAACGTCCAGCGGAGCTCGAAATGAGCAGTTCTTC. The chain employs TRBV6-1 and TRBJ2-1, with D possibly TRBD2 on 5 matching bases. Trimming removed 2 bases at V and 7 bases at J, with 18 bases between. Germline V gives CDR1 MNHNS, CDR2 SASEGT. The CDR3 totals 16 residues.

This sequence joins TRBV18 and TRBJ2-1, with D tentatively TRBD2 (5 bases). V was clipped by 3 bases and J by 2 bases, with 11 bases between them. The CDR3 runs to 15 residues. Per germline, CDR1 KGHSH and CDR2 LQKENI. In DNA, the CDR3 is TGTGCCAGCTCACCTCGAGCGGCCGCCTACAATGAGCAGTTCTTC. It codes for CASSPRAAAYNEQFF.

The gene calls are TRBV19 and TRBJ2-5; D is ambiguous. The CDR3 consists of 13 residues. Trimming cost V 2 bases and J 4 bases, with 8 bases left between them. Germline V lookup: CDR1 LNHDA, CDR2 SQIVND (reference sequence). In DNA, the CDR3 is TGTGCCAGTAGTATAAACCACGGAGAGACCCAGTACTTC. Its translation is CASSINHGETQYF.

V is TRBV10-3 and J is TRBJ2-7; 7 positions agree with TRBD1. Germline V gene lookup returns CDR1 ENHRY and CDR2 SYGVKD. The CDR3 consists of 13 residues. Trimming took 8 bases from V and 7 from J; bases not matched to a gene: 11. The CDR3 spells CAISIDRDTEQYF. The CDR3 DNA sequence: TGTGCCATCTCGATTGACAGGGACACAGAGCAGTACTTC.

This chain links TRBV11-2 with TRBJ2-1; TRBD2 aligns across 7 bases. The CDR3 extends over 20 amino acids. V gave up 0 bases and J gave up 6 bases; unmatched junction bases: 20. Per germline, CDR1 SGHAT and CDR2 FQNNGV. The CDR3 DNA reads TGTGCCAGCAGCTTAGATCCTAGCGGAGTTAGGACCCGAACAGGCAATGAGCAGTTCTTC. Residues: CASSLDPSGVRTRTGNEQFF.

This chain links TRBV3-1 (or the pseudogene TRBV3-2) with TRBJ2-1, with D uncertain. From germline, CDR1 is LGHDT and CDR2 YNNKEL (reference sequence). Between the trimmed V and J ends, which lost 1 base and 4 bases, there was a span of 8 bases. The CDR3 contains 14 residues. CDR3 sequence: CASSQGGSYNEQFF. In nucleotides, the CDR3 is TGTGCCAGCAGCCAAGGAGGATCGTACAATGAGCAGTTCTTC.

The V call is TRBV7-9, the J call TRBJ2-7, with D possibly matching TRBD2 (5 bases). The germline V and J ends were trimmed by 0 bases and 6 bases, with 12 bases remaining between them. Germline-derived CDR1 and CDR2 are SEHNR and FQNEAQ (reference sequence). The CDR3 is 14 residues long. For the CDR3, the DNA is TGTGCCAGCAGCTTAGCGGGAGTTTCCCTCGAGCAGTACTTC. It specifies CASSLAGVSLEQYF.

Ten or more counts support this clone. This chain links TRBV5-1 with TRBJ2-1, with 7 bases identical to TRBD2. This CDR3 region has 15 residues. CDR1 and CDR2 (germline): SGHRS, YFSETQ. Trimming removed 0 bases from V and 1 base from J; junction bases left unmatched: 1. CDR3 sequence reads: CASSLEGGSYNEQFF. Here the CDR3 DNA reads TGCGCCAGCAGCTTGGAGGGAGGGTCCTACAATGAGCAGTTCTTC.

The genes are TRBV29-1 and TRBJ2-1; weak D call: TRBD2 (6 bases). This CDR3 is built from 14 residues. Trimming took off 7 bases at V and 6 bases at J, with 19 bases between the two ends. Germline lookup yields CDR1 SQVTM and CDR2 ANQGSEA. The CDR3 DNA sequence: TGCAGCGGCGAATTGGGACTGGACCGCAATGAGCAGTTCTTC. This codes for CSGELGLDRNEQFF.

In nucleotides, the CDR3 is TGTGCCAGCAGTCTGCCTTCAGGGTCCACGCAGTACTTC. Protein sequence: CASSLPSGSTQYF. The V and J genes are TRBV14 and TRBJ2-7; maybe TRBD1 (5 bases). Trimming cost V 6 bases and J 9 bases, with 18 bases left between them. Germline CDR1 SGHDN, CDR2 FVKESK. The CDR3 runs 13 residues.

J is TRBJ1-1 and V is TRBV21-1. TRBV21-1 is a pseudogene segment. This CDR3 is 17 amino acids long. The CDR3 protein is CASSKVGDDPRASEAFF. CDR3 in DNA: TGTGCCAGCAGCAAAGTCGGGGATGACCCAAGAGCCTCAGAAGCTTTCTTT.

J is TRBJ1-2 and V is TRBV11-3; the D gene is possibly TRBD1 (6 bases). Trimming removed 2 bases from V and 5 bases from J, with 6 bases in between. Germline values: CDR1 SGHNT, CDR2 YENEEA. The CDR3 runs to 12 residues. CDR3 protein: CASSLTGYGYTF. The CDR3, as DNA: TGTGCCAGCAGCTTAACAGGGTATGGCTACACCTTC.

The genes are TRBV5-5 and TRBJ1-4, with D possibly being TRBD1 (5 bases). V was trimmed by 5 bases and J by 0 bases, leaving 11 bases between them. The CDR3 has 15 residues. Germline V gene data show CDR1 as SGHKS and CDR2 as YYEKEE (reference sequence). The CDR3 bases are TGTGCCAGCAGTTTGACAGCCACAACTAATGAAAAACTGTTTTTT. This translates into CASSLTATTNEKLFF.

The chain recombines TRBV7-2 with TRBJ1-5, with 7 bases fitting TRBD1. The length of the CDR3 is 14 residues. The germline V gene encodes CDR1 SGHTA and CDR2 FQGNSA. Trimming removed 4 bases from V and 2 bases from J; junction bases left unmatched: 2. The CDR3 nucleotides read TGTGCCAGCAGCTCACAGGGGCGCAATCAGCCCCAGCATTTT. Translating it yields CASSSQGRNQPQHF.

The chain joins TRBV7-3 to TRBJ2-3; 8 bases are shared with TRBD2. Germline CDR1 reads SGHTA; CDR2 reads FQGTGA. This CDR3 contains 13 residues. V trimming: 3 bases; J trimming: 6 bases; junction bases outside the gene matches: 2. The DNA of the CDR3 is TGTGCCAGCAGCTTGGCTAGCGGGGATACGCAGTATTTT. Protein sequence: CASSLASGDTQYF.

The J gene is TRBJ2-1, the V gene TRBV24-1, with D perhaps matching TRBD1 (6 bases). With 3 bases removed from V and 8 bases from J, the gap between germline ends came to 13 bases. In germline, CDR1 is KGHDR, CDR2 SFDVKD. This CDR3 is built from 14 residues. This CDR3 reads CATSDRGSTDEQFF. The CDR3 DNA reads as TGTGCCACCAGTGATAGGGGGAGTACCGATGAGCAGTTCTTC.

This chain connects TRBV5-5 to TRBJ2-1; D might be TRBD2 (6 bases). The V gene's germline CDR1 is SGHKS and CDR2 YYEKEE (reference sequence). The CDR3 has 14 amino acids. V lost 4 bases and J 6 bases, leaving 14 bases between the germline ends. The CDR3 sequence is CASSGDFLLNEQFF. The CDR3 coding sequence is TGTGCCAGCAGCGGGGACTTTCTTCTCAATGAGCAGTTCTTC.

CDR3 DNA sequence: TGTGCCTGGAGTGTTCGGAGGACTAGCGGGAGGTTGACCTACGAGCAGTACTTC. This codes for CAWSVRRTSGRLTYEQYF. J is TRBJ2-7 and V is TRBV30; TRBD2 matches 14 bases. The CDR3 spans 18 residues. J was trimmed by 2 bases and V by 0 bases; bases with no gene match: 9. Germline V gene lookup returns CDR1 GTSNPN and CDR2 SVGIG (reference sequence).